This T cell receptor beta chain stems from a study of blood T cell repertoires in COVID-19. Study information: Specimens from acute and convalescent COVID-19 originated in the United States, Italy and Spain. T cells, B-cell-depleted T cells, or PBMCs provided the cDNA or gDNA that served as material.

Sequencing was performed with immunoSEQ multiplex PCR; in TCRdb, only in-frame clones are kept and a portion is missing. The table records around 160,000 clones, around 87% of them present only once. The CDR3 loop spans 14 amino acids. Unmatched junction bases numbered 8, after V lost 4 bases and J lost 7 bases. Germline CDR1 is SGHRS and CDR2 is YFSETQ. This TCR derives from a man older than 75 with acute or convalescent COVID-19. The specimen was peripheral blood. J is TRBJ1-2 and V is TRBV5-1; TRBD1 matches at 9 bases. This chain's CDR3 is CASSTGQGLGGYTF. CDR3 sequence (DNA): TGCGCCAGCAGCACGGGACAGGGTCTTGGTGGCTACACCTTC. Together with reference TRBV5-1 and TRBJ1-2, the CDR3 gives the full variable domain: KAGVTQTPRYLIKTRGQQVTLSCSPISGHRSVSWYQQTPGQGLQFLFEYFSETQRNKGNFPGRFSGRQFSNSRSEMNVSTLELGDSALYLCASSTGQGLGGYTFGSGTRLTVV.